A single sample is the source of the 24 T cell receptor beta chains below, sequenced in a study of T-cell memory formation after mild COVID-19. TCRdb re-derived calls from the 5' RACE reads in MiXCR, one entry per CDR3 protein. The sample has roughly 280,000 distinct CDR3 sequences; less than 9.5% are singletons. The specimen was PBMCs or a T cell subset sorted from them (not recorded which). Receptors were obtained from a young man who had mild COVID-19 (a few samples of this study predate the infection). Cell type and time point are not known.

The genes are TRBV19 and TRBJ2-1; D not resolved. In germline, CDR1 is LNHDA, CDR2 SQIVND (reference sequence). Trimming shortened V by 3 bases and J by 7 bases, and 16 bases separated the two germline ends. There are 15 residues in the CDR3. This CDR3 reads CASSIFRSAGNEQFF. DNA for the CDR3: TGTGCCAGTAGTATCTTCAGGTCGGCCGGGAATGAGCAGTTCTTC.

In its sample, this clonotype was seen once. The chain employs TRBV7-2 and TRBJ2-1; D not resolved. Trimming cost V 2 bases and J 9 bases, with 17 bases left between them. This CDR3 contains 15 residues. Germline V gene data show CDR1 as SGHTA and CDR2 as FQGNSA. CDR3 coding DNA: TGTGCCAGCAGCTTAAGCCCCACAAGGGTAGGTGAGCAGTTCTTC. It codes for CASSLSPTRVGEQFF.

This sequence joins TRBV12-3 or TRBV12-4 and TRBJ1-3; D not resolved. Deletions cut 6 bases from V and 2 bases from J, with 11 bases between. The CDR3 extends over 14 amino acids. CDR3 coding DNA: TGTGCCAGCAGCCCCCAATTTACTGGAAACACCATATATTTT. Protein product: CASSPQFTGNTIYF.

The V and J genes are TRBV7-2 and TRBJ1-2, with D tentatively TRBD1 (5 bases). The CDR3 sequence is 15 residues long. V lost 2 bases and J lost 0, with 10 bases in between. The germline V gene has CDR1 SGHTA and CDR2 FQGNSA. The CDR3, as DNA: TGTGCCAGCAGCTTAACAGGAAAAGCTAACTATGGCTACACCTTC. Protein: CASSLTGKANYGYTF.

The chain joins TRBV27 to TRBJ2-3; the match to TRBD2 covers 8 bases. This CDR3 contains 13 residues. V was clipped by 8 bases and J by 4 bases; unmatched bases: 5. CDR1 and CDR2 from the germline V gene are MNHEY and SMNVEV (reference sequence). The chain's CDR3 is CASRGGPADTQYF. The CDR3 nucleotides are TGTGCCAGCCGCGGGGGGCCGGCAGATACGCAGTATTTT.

This clonotype was recorded at least ten times. The chain links TRBV4-3 to TRBJ2-3; possibly TRBD2 for D (6 bases). This CDR3 contains 17 residues. With 0 bases removed from V and 2 bases from J, the gap between germline ends came to 15 bases. Germline V lookup: CDR1 LGHNA, CDR2 YSLEER. The CDR3 DNA sequence: TGCGCCAGCAGCCAAGATATTTCGCGGGGATCCACAGATACGCAGTATTTT. Residues: CASSQDISRGSTDTQYF.

The rearrangement uses TRBV4-3 and TRBJ1-1; 8 positions agree with TRBD1. V shed 0 bases and J 3 bases; nucleotides not matched to a gene: 6. CDR1 is LGHNA and CDR2 is YSLEER in the germline V gene. This CDR3 is 16 amino acids long. The CDR3 sequence: CASSQEVQGAYTEAFF. Written as DNA, the CDR3 is TGCGCCAGCAGCCAAGAGGTTCAGGGGGCGTACACTGAAGCTTTCTTT.

This clonotype was found a few times. The chain joins TRBV7-2 to TRBJ1-1, with TRBD1 identical over 8 bases. CDR1 and CDR2 from the germline V gene are SGHTA and FQGNSA. The CDR3 runs to 17 residues. J was trimmed by 1 base and V by 3 bases; bases with no gene match: 10. CDR3 sequence reads: CASSLTDRAIQNTEAFF. CDR3 sequence (DNA): TGTGCCAGCAGCTTGACGGACAGGGCTATCCAGAACACTGAAGCTTTCTTT.

The chain combines TRBV12-3 or TRBV12-4 with TRBJ1-4; 9 nucleotides line up with TRBD1. The CDR3 is 15 amino acids. Losses at the gene ends were 4 bases for V and 8 bases for J; bases not matched to a gene: 8. The CDR3 region is CASSSGTGYREKLFF. In DNA, the CDR3 is TGTGCCAGCAGTTCGGGGACAGGGTATCGGGAAAAACTGTTTTTT.

This clonotype has a count of ten or more. The gene calls are TRBV6-2 or TRBV6-3 and TRBJ2-5; TRBD2 aligns across 8 bases. Germline V gene lookup returns CDR1 MNHEY and CDR2 SVGEGT. V trimming: 2 bases; J trimming: 5 bases; junction bases outside the gene matches: 13. The CDR3 is 17 amino acids. In DNA form, the CDR3 reads TGTGCCAGCAGTTACCCGAGTAGGACTAGCAGAGGGGAGACCCAGTACTTC. This sequence encodes CASSYPSRTSRGETQYF.

This clonotype was seen at least ten times. The chain employs TRBV24-1 and TRBJ2-3; a possible D gene is TRBD1 (5 bases). Germline lookup yields CDR1 KGHDR and CDR2 SFDVKD. Trimming stripped 1 base from V and 3 bases from J, with 10 bases between. This CDR3 is 15 amino acids long. In DNA form, the CDR3 reads TGTGCCACCAGTGATTTAACAGGCCCGACAGATACGCAGTATTTT. Its translation is CATSDLTGPTDTQYF.

This clonotype turned up a few times. The rearrangement uses TRBV7-9 and TRBJ2-2, with D perhaps TRBD1 (5 bases). There are 14 residues in the CDR3. V shed 2 bases and J shed 5 bases, with 9 bases lying between them. Germline lookup yields CDR1 SEHNR and CDR2 FQNEAQ (reference sequence). The CDR3 spells CASSLTGRTGELFF. As DNA, the CDR3 is TGTGCCAGCAGCTTAACAGGAAGAACCGGGGAGCTGTTTTTT.

The chain links TRBV7-6 to TRBJ2-5, with a possible D match to TRBD2 (6 bases). Germline V lookup: CDR1 SGHVS, CDR2 FNYEAQ. V was clipped by 6 bases and J by 5 bases, with 34 bases between them. The CDR3 has 20 residues. This chain's CDR3 is CASSLGPRRVRRTLLETQYF. Written as DNA, the CDR3 is TGTGCCAGCAGTTTGGGCCCGAGGAGGGTTCGCAGAACCCTACTCGAGACCCAGTACTTC.

By proportion, this clonotype is medium-sized. CDR3 in DNA: TGCGCCAGCAGCTTGGGGGCGTCTTACAATTCACCCCTCCACTTT. Translating gives CASSLGASYNSPLHF. The chain is built from TRBV5-1 and TRBJ1-6; the D is unclear. Trimming left V 0 bases short and J 7 bases short, with 11 bases between. Germline lookup yields CDR1 SGHRS and CDR2 YFSETQ. This CDR3 region has 15 residues.

J is TRBJ1-1 and V is TRBV4-1, with D possibly TRBD1 on 6 matching bases. Between the trimmed V and J ends, which lost 0 bases and 5 bases, there was a span of 16 bases. Germline CDR1 and CDR2: MGHRA and YSYEKL. The CDR3 spans 16 residues. The CDR3 loop reads CASSQDQGQAWTEAFF. CDR3 in DNA: TGCGCCAGCAGCCAAGATCAGGGGCAGGCGTGGACTGAAGCTTTCTTT.

The table lists this clonotype with a few counts. The rearrangement links TRBV12-3 or TRBV12-4 to TRBJ1-4, with D perhaps matching TRBD1 (5 bases). V was clipped by 5 bases and J by 2 bases, with 12 bases between them. CDR3 size: 15 residues. The CDR3, as DNA: TGTGCCAGCAGTCCCGATTGGGGGACTAATGAAAAACTGTTTTTT. Protein product: CASSPDWGTNEKLFF.

This chain joins TRBV20-1 and TRBJ2-3, with a weak D call TRBD1 (7 bases). The CDR3 has 14 residues. The germline V gene encodes CDR1 DFQATT and CDR2 SNEGSKA (reference sequence). V gave up 2 bases and J gave up 0 bases, with 9 bases separating them. This CDR3 reads CSARQGGSTDTQYF. In nucleotides, the CDR3 is TGCAGTGCTAGACAGGGGGGCAGCACAGATACGCAGTATTTT.

This clonotype occurred a few times. V is TRBV7-9 and J is TRBJ2-5; 13 bases match TRBD2. Germline CDR1 is SEHNR and CDR2 is FQNEAQ (reference sequence). The junction had 8 bases not matched to a gene; V was cut back by 5 bases and J by 5 bases. This CDR3 is 16 amino acids long. The CDR3 DNA is TGTGCCAGCAGCCCCCCGACTAGCGGGGGGACGGAGACCCAGTACTTC. Encoded protein: CASSPPTSGGTETQYF.

This clonotype occurred many times. This chain connects TRBV5-1 to TRBJ2-1, with TRBD1 matching 9 bases. J gave up 9 bases and V 2 bases, and 9 bases lay outside the gene matches. The CDR3 consists of 15 residues. From germline, CDR1 is SGHRS and CDR2 YFSETQ. This CDR3 reads CASSFRGQGTGEQFF. The DNA for the CDR3 is TGCGCCAGCAGCTTTAGGGGACAGGGTACCGGTGAGCAGTTCTTC.

DNA for the CDR3: TGTGCCAGTGCCAATCATTTCTACGAGCAGTACTTC. This sequence encodes CASANHFYEQYF. V and J are TRBV19 and TRBJ2-7; no definite D call. Germline V CDR1 and CDR2: LNHDA, SQIVND (reference sequence). The CDR3 runs 12 residues. V was pared by 8 bases and J by 3 bases, with 11 bases between.

The chain carries TRBV7-6 and TRBJ2-1; D gene uncertain. The germline V and J ends were trimmed by 5 bases and 7 bases, with 15 bases remaining between them. The length of the CDR3 is 14 residues. In germline, CDR1 is SGHVS, CDR2 FNYEAQ. The CDR3 reads CASSQNVRYNEQFF. The CDR3 region has the DNA TGTGCCAGCAGCCAGAATGTACGCTATAATGAGCAGTTCTTC.

This clonotype was picked up many times. The chain couples TRBV5-5 to TRBJ2-4; D gene uncertain. CDR1 and CDR2 (germline): SGHKS, YYEKEE (reference sequence). V lost 1 base and J lost 9, with 5 bases in between. The CDR3 has 11 residues. The CDR3 region is CASSLTGIQYF. The CDR3, as DNA: TGTGCCAGCAGCTTGACGGGCATTCAGTACTTC.

This clonotype was seen many times. The V and J genes are TRBV6-2 or TRBV6-3 and TRBJ2-2; tentative D call: TRBD1 (5 bases). V lost 8 bases and J 3 bases, leaving 16 bases between the germline ends. Germline lookup yields CDR1 MNHEY and CDR2 SVGEGT. The CDR3 has 15 residues. DNA for the CDR3: TGTGCCAGCGAACGAGCACAGGAATACACCGGGGAGCTGTTTTTT. Translating it yields CASERAQEYTGELFF.

The chain is built from TRBV7-9 and TRBJ1-4; TRBD1 matches at 7 bases. The CDR3 extends over 15 amino acids. Germline trimming cut 5 bases from V and 0 bases from J; bases unmatched to any gene: 3. Germline V gives CDR1 SEHNR, CDR2 FQNEAQ (reference sequence). CDR3: CASSRGTATNEKLFF. CDR3 DNA: TGTGCCAGCAGCCGAGGGACAGCAACTAATGAAAAACTGTTTTTT.